One sample yielded the 7 T cell receptor beta chains listed below, sequenced in a study of tumor-infiltrating lymphocytes in primary liver carcinoma. A constant-region primer primed TCR beta cDNA synthesis from 400 to 550 ng of total RNA. Three-round nested multiplex PCR performed with slightly modified ARM-PCR produced the TCR beta libraries. The two initial PCR rounds, about 9 cycles each, used TRBV1-TRBV30 forward and C-beta reverse primers. TCRdb fed the multiplex PCR reads into MiXCR, producing one record per CDR3 protein. This sample carries about 92,000 distinct CDR3 sequences, less than 70% of them seen once, and the ten largest clones take under 30%. Between roughly 18 and 30 mg of unsorted bulk tissue served as the source from which RNA and DNA were co-extracted. Sequencing input: tumor-adjacent normal liver tissue. The source of these receptors is a man in his forties or fifties with primary liver carcinoma and hepatitis B virus infection.

There are many counts of this clonotype. The gene calls are TRBV7-8 and TRBJ2-2; possibly TRBD2 for D (6 bases). This CDR3 is built from 15 residues. The V gene's germline CDR1 is SGHVS and CDR2 FQNEAQ. V lost 4 bases and J 3 bases, leaving 12 bases between the germline ends. The CDR3, as DNA: TGTGCCAGCAGCTACGGGGGTCAATACACCGGGGAGCTGTTTTTT. Its translation is CASSYGGQYTGELFF.

A few counts support this clonotype. Compared with germline, one end of the junction differs, possibly owing to a read error. This chain links TRBV7-2 with TRBJ2-2, with 7 positions matching TRBD1. The CDR3 extends over 14 amino acids. The V gene's germline CDR1 is SGHTA and CDR2 FQGNSA. The CDR3 spells CASSRRTGTGELLF. In DNA, the CDR3 is TGTGCCAGCAGCCGTAGGACAGGCACCGGGGAGCTGCTTTTT. The full variable domain, rest sourced from reference TRBV7-2 and TRBJ2-2, is GAGVSQSPSNKVTEKGKDVELRCDPISGHTALYWYRQSLGQGLEFLIYFQGNSAPDKSGLPSDRFSAERTGGSVSTLTIQRTQQEDSAVYLCASSRRTGTGELLFGEGSRLTVL.

A single count supports this clonotype. The junction departs from germline at one end; a sequencing error may be responsible. The chain combines TRBV6-5 with TRBJ2-7; the match to TRBD1 covers 9 bases. From germline, CDR1 is MNHEY and CDR2 SVGAGI. The CDR3 loop spans 16 amino acids. The CDR3 spells CANSYQRPGQGSVQYF. CDR3 DNA sequence: TGTGCCAACAGTTACCAGCGGCCGGGACAGGGTAGCGTGCAGTACTTC.

Turning to this clonotype: An end of the junction differs from the germline gene, which may be a read error. This chain links TRBV7-6 with TRBJ1-2, with 8 bases that match TRBD1. This CDR3 is built from 14 residues. Looked up from germline, CDR1 is SGHVS and CDR2 is FNYEAQ. The CDR3 is CASNLGQGSYGYTF. The CDR3 nucleotides read TGTGCCAGCAACTTAGGACAGGGCTCCTATGGCTACACCTTC.

Remarks on this clonotype: The germline gene is not matched at one end of the junction; a read error may be the cause. CDR3 sequence (DNA): TGTGCCAACAGCTCGCCCGGTGGGGGGCCCTGCTATGAGCAGTTCTTC. As protein: CANSSPGGGPCYEQFF. The V call is TRBV11-2, the J call TRBJ2-1; TRBD1 or TRBD2 may be the D gene (6 bases each). The germline gives CDR1 SGHAT, CDR2 FQNNGV. CDR3 size: 16 residues.

About this clonotype itself: Its ends do not fully match the called genes, so a read error is possible. The chain is built from TRBV7-8 and TRBJ2-1; TRBD2 agrees at 8 bases. Germline CDR1 reads SGHVS; CDR2 reads FQNEAQ. The CDR3 covers 15 residues. CDR3 in DNA: TGTGCCAGCAGACCGATCGGCGGGGGGTACAATGAGCAGCTCTTC. This codes for CASRPIGGGYNEQLF.

Points on this clonotype: At one end the junction does not follow the germline gene, possibly because of a read error. This chain connects TRBV7-9 to TRBJ2-1, with D maybe TRBD2 (6 bases). The length of the CDR3 is 17 residues. Per germline, CDR1 SEHNR and CDR2 FQNEAQ (reference sequence). The CDR3 loop is CASSLDSWRDRYNKQFF. Written as DNA, the CDR3 is TGTGCCAGCAGCTTAGACTCTTGGCGGGACCGGTACAATAAGCAGTTCTTC.